This TCR beta chain was captured by sequencing in a study of T-cell memory formation after mild COVID-19 (dated by TCRdb to the early 2020s). Broadly, across the study: Most TCR sequence clusters were specific to one of the two donors. In a couple of donors, T-cell clones that expanded and contracted after mild COVID-19 were tracked by sequencing TCRalpha and TCRbeta repertoires over time. Two young, previously healthy adult volunteers, one female and one male, were included in the cohort. Overall results and qualifications from the work: Clones contracting from day 15 to 85 had balanced CD4/CD8 phenotypes, while a second wave expanding from day 15 to 37 was biased towards CD4+. Whether the second-wave clones peaking on day 37 were SARS-CoV-2 specific was not confirmed. The study covered only a couple of mild cases, and larger cohorts including severe cases with pre-infection samples were considered necessary. Some responding clones were detected in pre-infection memory, which suggested that pre-existing cross-reactive memory T cells had joined the SARS-CoV-2 response. Contracting CD4+ clones were located mainly in the CM and EM memory subsets, whereas CD8+ clones were found to be enriched in EMRA.

PBMCs were isolated by Ficoll-Paque density gradient centrifugation. The instrument given in TCRdb is Illumina NovaSeq 6000. cDNA libraries for TCRalpha and TCRbeta were prepared by 5'RACE using constant-segment primers, with sample barcodes and unique molecular identifiers added. Trizol reagent was used to extract RNA from every sample. Library amplification was performed in two PCR steps, and a second sample barcode and Illumina TruSeq adapters were introduced in the second step. Sequencing of libraries was performed on an Illumina NovaSeq with 2 x 150 bp paired-end reads. Regarding the original processing steps: With migec v1.2.7, reads were demultiplexed and then collapsed into UMI-guided consensus sequences. Using mixcr v2.1.11, UMI consensuses were aligned to TRA and TRB V and J templates and then assembled into clonotypes. A clonotype was counted as expanded or contracted only if both edgeR and NoisET called the change significant, with noise models trained on biological replicates. For edgeR calls, the thresholds were a false discovery rate-adjusted p below 0.01 and a log2 fold-change of 1. As an exploratory analysis of dynamics, max-normalized trajectories of the 1000 most abundant clonotypes were examined with PCA combined with hierarchical clustering. Separately sequenced CD4+ and CD8+ repertoires were used to assign a CD4 or CD8 phenotype to each responding clone. TCRdb itself trimmed the public reads at Q25 with fastp, ran MiXCR and retained productive beta chains. Rows matching on CDR3 protein sequence are summarized as one entry with the most common DNA and genes. The V and J calls and clone size are TCRdb's, not the authors'. This sample holds under 350,000 distinct CDR3 sequences; 15% to 20% were observed only once. The biggest ten clones account for about a fifth of the sample.

Regarding this clonotype: This clone's antigen is unknown. Base qualities are not at hand, and no much larger clone is one base apart.

The germline V gene gives CDR1 as MDHEN and CDR2 as SYDVKM. V lost 3 bases and J lost 1 base, and the count of bases not matched to a germline gene is 7. The CDR3 goes from the cysteine to the phenylalanine over 16 residues. Only the CDR3 DNA stays, 48 bases, in frame from base 1. This TCR was recovered from a man aged 18 to 30 who had mild COVID-19 (a few samples of this study predate the infection). The sample titles of this study are shuffled in the database, so cell type and time point are left out; the donor was told from shared clones. Sequencing was performed on PBMCs or a T cell subset sorted from them (not recorded which). This chain is built from TRBV28 and TRBJ2-5; 8 middle bases align to TRBD1. The CDR3 here reads CASSFRDRHPQETQYF. The DNA is TGTGCCAGCAGTTTTCGGGACAGGCATCCCCAAGAGACCCAGTACTTC. Outside the CDR3, residues come from the reference TRBV28 and TRBJ2-5 proteins, so the full variable domain is: DVKVTQSSRYLVKRTGEKVFLECVQDMDHENMFWYRQDPGLGLRLIYFSYDVKMKEKGDIPEGYSVSREKKERFSLILESASTNQTSMYLCASSFRDRHPQETQYFGPGTRLLVL.